The 8 T cell receptor beta chains presented below share a single source sample, sequenced in a study of blood T cell repertoires in COVID-19. TCRdb's copy holds only in-frame clones and misses some; the assay was immunoSEQ multiplex PCR. The data show 150,000 or so clones, with approximately 80% seen just once and less than 30% held by the top ten. Sequenced sample: peripheral blood. The receptors were sampled from an older woman with acute or convalescent COVID-19.

The gene calls are TRBV5-1 and TRBJ2-3; 14 nucleotides agree with TRBD2. This CDR3 has 18 residues. With 3 bases clipped from V and 3 bases from J, the junction kept 9 bases outside the gene matches. Germline assignment: CDR1 SGHRS and CDR2 YFSETQ. CDR3 nucleotides: TGCGCCAGCAGCTCCGGGACTAGCGGGGGCCCAAATACAGATACGCAGTATTTT. This codes for CASSSGTSGGPNTDTQYF.

The chain is built from TRBV9 and TRBJ2-1; perhaps TRBD2 as D (5 bases). V was clipped by 4 bases and J by 4 bases, with 12 bases between them. In germline, CDR1 is SGDLS, CDR2 YYNGEE. This CDR3 is 14 amino acids long. As DNA, the CDR3 is TGTGCCAGCAGCTCGACTATCAAGTACAATGAGCAGTTCTTC. Its translation: CASSSTIKYNEQFF. The complete variable domain, with remaining parts taken from reference TRBV9 and TRBJ2-1, reads DSGVTQTPKHLITATGQRVTLRCSPRSGDLSVYWYQQSLDQGLQFLIQYYNGEERAKGNILERFSAQQFPDLHSELNLSSLELGDSALYFCASSSTIKYNEQFFGPGTRLTVL.

V and J are TRBV4-1 and TRBJ1-2, with a weak D call TRBD1 (5 bases). Germline V gene lookup returns CDR1 MGHRA and CDR2 YSYEKL. V was pared by 1 base and J by 4 bases, with 13 bases between. The CDR3 consists of 15 residues. DNA of the CDR3: TGCGCCAGCAGCCAAGTCAGGGCTACTGGCTATGGCTACACCTTC. This codes for CASSQVRATGYGYTF.

The V gene is TRBV30, the J gene TRBJ2-2; D might be TRBD1 (5 bases). Germline CDR1 reads GTSNPN; CDR2 reads SVGIG (reference sequence). The CDR3 runs to 15 residues. Trimming cost V 0 bases and J 4 bases, with 12 bases left between them. CDR3: CAWSVGRVSTGELFF. CDR3 in DNA: TGTGCCTGGAGTGTCGGCAGGGTTAGCACCGGGGAGCTGTTTTTT.

This clone came up a few times. This chain links TRBV12-5 with TRBJ2-7; the D is unclear. This CDR3 has 13 residues. V lost 2 bases, J lost 2 bases, and 7 bases lay in between. The germline CDR1 and CDR2 sequences are LGHNT and FRNRAP. CDR3 bases: TGTGCTAGTGGTTTGTCAGGCGCCTACGAGCAGTACTTC. Encoded protein: CASGLSGAYEQYF.

The rearrangement joins TRBV30 to TRBJ1-5; the D is unclear. Looked up from germline, CDR1 is GTSNPN and CDR2 is SVGIG (reference sequence). V was cut by 1 base and J by 5 bases, with 9 bases left in between. This CDR3 region has 13 residues. CDR3 DNA: TGTGCCTGGAGTGCCGGTAGAGATCAGCCCCAGCATTTT. Amino acid sequence: CAWSAGRDQPQHF.

V is TRBV6-5 and J is TRBJ2-3; the match to TRBD1 covers 11 bases. After removal of 4 bases from V and 5 bases from J, the junction contained 5 bases not matched to a gene. Germline V CDR1 and CDR2: MNHEY, SVGAGI. The CDR3 is made up of 15 amino acids. Here the CDR3 reads CASSSGQGAGDTQYF. As DNA, the CDR3 is TGTGCCAGCAGTTCTGGACAGGGGGCTGGAGATACGCAGTATTTT.

This sequence joins TRBV4-1 and TRBJ1-4, with D possibly matching TRBD1 (5 bases). Trimming removed 2 bases at V and 8 bases at J, with 27 bases between. The germline CDR1 and CDR2 sequences are MGHRA and YSYEKL. This CDR3 is built from 19 residues. CDR3 sequence reads: CASSQRLGAGRRVGEKLFF. CDR3 DNA sequence: TGCGCCAGCAGCCAACGACTTGGGGCAGGGAGGAGAGTTGGCGAAAAACTGTTTTTT.